The clone carrying this T cell receptor (beta chain) occurred a few times. The data stem from a study of T-cell memory formation after mild COVID-19. Study in general: TCR clusters showed largely donor specificity.

CDR1 is SGHRS, CDR2 YFSETQ, per germline. The CDR3 sequence is 16 residues long. Trimming at V came to 0 bases and at J to 5 bases, leaving 8 bases not matched to a gene. TCRdb re-called the 5' RACE reads through MiXCR, storing one row per CDR3 protein. In the table there are about 280,000 distinct CDR3 sequences, 7% to 10% of which are singletons. V gene TRBV5-1 combines with J gene TRBJ2-5; 9 positions agree with TRBD1. The sequence derives from a man younger than 30 who had mild COVID-19 (a few samples of this study predate the infection). Cell type and time point are not known. The sequencing sample was made of PBMCs or a T cell subset sorted from them (not recorded which). The CDR3 sequence: CASSLDPGTGYETQYF. In nucleotides, the CDR3 is TGCGCCAGCAGCTTGGACCCCGGGACAGGGTACGAGACCCAGTACTTC.